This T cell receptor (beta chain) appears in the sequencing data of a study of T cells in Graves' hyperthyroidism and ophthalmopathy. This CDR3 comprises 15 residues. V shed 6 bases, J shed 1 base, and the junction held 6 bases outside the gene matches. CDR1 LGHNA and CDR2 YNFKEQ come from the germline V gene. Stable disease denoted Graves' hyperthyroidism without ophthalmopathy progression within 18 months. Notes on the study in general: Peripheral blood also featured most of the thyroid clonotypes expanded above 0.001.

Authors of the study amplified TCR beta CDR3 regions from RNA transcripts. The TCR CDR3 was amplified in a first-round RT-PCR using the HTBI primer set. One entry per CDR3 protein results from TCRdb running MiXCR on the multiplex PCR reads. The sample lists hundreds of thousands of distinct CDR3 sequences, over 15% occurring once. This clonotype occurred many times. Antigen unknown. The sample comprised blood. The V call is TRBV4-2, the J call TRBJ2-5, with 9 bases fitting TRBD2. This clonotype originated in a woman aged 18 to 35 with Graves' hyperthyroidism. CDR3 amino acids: CASRTSGGSQETQYF. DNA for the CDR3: TGTGCCAGCAGGACCAGCGGGGGGTCCCAAGAGACCCAGTACTTC.